This TCR beta chain was obtained from a study of PD-L1 blockade in urothelial cancer. The CDR3 consists of 14 residues. Germline CDR1 and CDR2: MNHEY and SMNVEV (reference sequence). The V end was cut by 5 bases, the J end by 4 bases, with 12 bases between. Disease in patients was locally advanced or metastatic urothelial carcinoma. Using immunoSEQ multiplex PCR, the repertoire was profiled, and TCRdb retains in-frame clones only, with some absent. The sample records 90,000 to 120,000 clones, approximately 91% being singletons. The rearrangement uses TRBV27 and TRBJ2-1, with D perhaps matching TRBD2 (7 bases). The source is a woman of 80 years or more with urothelial cancer. The sample consisted of PBMCs, taken around atezolizumab (anti-PD-L1) treatment. CDR3 in amino acids: CASSRRGLYNEQFF. The CDR3 nucleotides are TGTGCCAGCAGTAGGCGGGGGCTTTACAATGAGCAGTTCTTC.